These 22 T cell receptor beta chains share one sample of origin, sequenced in a study of blood T cell repertoires in COVID-19. Generated by immunoSEQ multiplex PCR, the TCRdb table keeps only in-frame clones and is missing some. The sample includes around 90,000 clones, about 90% of them seen just once. The material sequenced was peripheral blood. These receptors were taken from a man in his fifties or sixties with COVID-19, enrolled during active disease.

The chain combines TRBV7-2 with TRBJ1-2, with D perhaps matching TRBD1 (5 bases). The CDR3 is 16 residues long. The V gene lost 5 bases and the J gene lost 4 bases, with 20 bases spanning the gap. Germline values: CDR1 SGHTA, CDR2 FQGNSA. Here the CDR3 DNA reads TGTGCCAGCAGCCCTTTAGGGGCCCAAACCTTCTATGGCTACACCTTC. Its protein product is CASSPLGAQTFYGYTF.

The V call is TRBV6-5, the J call TRBJ1-5, with TRBD1 identical over 7 bases. CDR1 is MNHEY and CDR2 is SVGAGI in the germline V gene. This CDR3 has 15 amino acids. The V gene end was trimmed by 6 bases and the J gene end by 2 bases; junction bases not matched to a gene: 7. The CDR3 spells CASRQGVGGNQPQHF. CDR3 in DNA: TGTGCCAGCAGGCAGGGGGTTGGCGGCAATCAGCCCCAGCATTTT.

The rearrangement links TRBV28 to TRBJ2-2; 9 nucleotides align to TRBD1. The CDR3 runs to 15 residues. J was trimmed by 6 bases and V by 8 bases; bases with no gene match: 10. Germline assignment: CDR1 MDHEN and CDR2 SYDVKM. This CDR3 is CASESGTGRAGELFF. The CDR3 DNA follows: TGTGCCAGCGAGTCCGGGACAGGGAGGGCCGGGGAGCTGTTTTTT.

The V gene is TRBV19, the J gene TRBJ2-3, with TRBD2 matching over 8 bases. The CDR3 length is 15 residues. V was pared by 4 bases and J by 2 bases, with 5 bases of the junction left unmatched. The germline gives CDR1 LNHDA, CDR2 SQIVND (reference sequence). This CDR3 is CASSRAGASTDTQYF. Written as DNA, the CDR3 is TGTGCCAGTAGTAGAGCGGGGGCCTCCACAGATACGCAGTATTTT.

This chain joins TRBV5-4 and TRBJ1-2; 7 bases map to TRBD1. Germline V gene sequence: CDR1 SGHNT, CDR2 YYREEE (reference sequence). The CDR3 has 14 amino acids. The V gene end was trimmed by 4 bases and the J gene end by 8 bases; junction bases not matched to a gene: 11. CDR3 amino acids: CASSVGQVGSGYTF. The CDR3 nucleotides are TGTGCCAGCAGCGTAGGACAGGTGGGTTCCGGCTACACCTTC.

The chain recombines TRBV2 with TRBJ1-2, with 8 bases lining up with TRBD1. In germline, CDR1 is SNHLY, CDR2 FYNNEI. The CDR3 runs 14 residues. V was pared by 2 bases and J by 4 bases, with 3 bases of the junction left unmatched. This CDR3 reads CASSETGGSYGYTF. The CDR3 DNA sequence: TGTGCCAGCAGTGAAACAGGGGGAAGCTATGGCTACACCTTC.

The chain is built from TRBV5-4 and TRBJ1-2, with D maybe TRBD1 (6 bases). CDR1 and CDR2 (germline): SGHNT, YYREEE (reference sequence). V was pared by 4 bases and J by 8 bases, with 18 bases between. CDR3 length: 14 residues. CDR3 nucleotide sequence: TGTGCCAGCAGCCCGACACAGGGTCCGAGCGGCTACACCTTC. This gives the protein CASSPTQGPSGYTF.

This sequence joins TRBV5-8 and TRBJ1-5, with a tentative D call TRBD1 (6 bases). CDR1 is SGHTS and CDR2 is YDEGEE in the germline V gene. V lost 4 bases, J lost 6 bases, and 14 bases lay in between. The CDR3 has 14 residues. CDR3 DNA sequence: TGTGCCAGCAGCCTGAGGGGGGGCGGTCAGCCCCAGCATTTT. As protein: CASSLRGGGQPQHF.

V gene TRBV18 combines with J gene TRBJ2-7; 12 bases match TRBD2. The CDR3 is 16 residues long. Germline V gives CDR1 KGHSH, CDR2 LQKENI. V lost 2 bases and J lost 2; bases outside the gene matches: 4. The CDR3 loop reads CASSPSLAGGAYEQYF. Here the CDR3 DNA reads TGTGCCAGCTCACCATCACTAGCGGGGGGTGCCTACGAGCAGTACTTC.

The gene calls are TRBV6-2 or TRBV6-3 and TRBJ1-2, with D unclear. Deletions cut 4 bases from V and 0 bases from J, with 6 bases between. The germline V gene encodes CDR1 MNHEY and CDR2 SVGEGT. CDR3 length: 13 residues. The CDR3 sequence is CASSFGPNYGYTF. DNA of the CDR3: TGTGCCAGCAGTTTTGGGCCTAACTATGGCTACACCTTC.

The chain couples TRBV5-5 to TRBJ1-1; unclear D gene. V was shortened by 0 bases and J by 8 bases, with 5 bases between the two germline ends. This CDR3 has 11 amino acids. Per germline, CDR1 SGHKS and CDR2 YYEKEE (reference sequence). The CDR3 loop reads CASSLVGEAFF. The CDR3, as DNA: TGTGCCAGCAGCTTGGTGGGCGAAGCTTTCTTT.

This sequence joins TRBV6-1 and TRBJ2-3; tentative D call: TRBD1 (6 bases). This CDR3 has 15 amino acids. Looked up from germline, CDR1 is MNHNS and CDR2 is SASEGT. V dropped 4 bases and J dropped 0 bases, with 11 bases sitting between them. The CDR3 protein is CASSARGQSTDTQYF. CDR3 in DNA: TGTGCCAGCAGTGCCAGGGGTCAGAGCACAGATACGCAGTATTTT.

This chain uses TRBV28 with TRBJ2-7; 8 bases agree with TRBD2. V shed 3 bases, J shed 4 bases, and the junction held 5 bases outside the gene matches. CDR3 length: 14 amino acids. CDR1 and CDR2 (germline): MDHEN, SYDVKM. In DNA, the CDR3 is TGTGCCAGCAGTTTTCCCGGGGGGGCGTACGAGCAGTACTTC. As protein: CASSFPGGAYEQYF.

The chain joins TRBV3-1 (or the pseudogene TRBV3-2) to TRBJ1-3; TRBD1 agrees at 7 bases. Germline V lookup: CDR1 LGHDT, CDR2 YNNKEL (reference sequence). The V and J ends lost 6 bases and 3 bases, in that order; junction bases with no gene match: 11. This CDR3 spans 16 amino acids. The CDR3 loop is CASSRRPDRVGNTIYF. In DNA form, the CDR3 reads TGTGCCAGCAGTCGACGTCCAGACAGGGTTGGAAACACCATATATTTT.

The rearrangement joins TRBV2 to TRBJ2-2, with 7 positions matching TRBD1. This CDR3 has 16 amino acids. CDR1 is SNHLY and CDR2 is FYNNEI in the germline V gene. J lost 5 bases, V lost 6 bases, and 12 bases had no gene match. Here the CDR3 reads CASRVDGEGATGELFF. In DNA, the CDR3 is TGTGCCAGCAGGGTCGACGGTGAGGGGGCGACCGGGGAGCTGTTTTTT.

This chain uses TRBV19 with TRBJ1-1; 9 bases map to TRBD1. This CDR3 has 15 residues. Losses at the gene ends were 5 bases for V and 3 bases for J; bases not matched to a gene: 7. Germline V gene sequence: CDR1 LNHDA, CDR2 SQIVND (reference sequence). CDR3 loop: CASSPRDREDTEAFF. CDR3 bases: TGTGCCAGTAGTCCCCGGGACAGGGAGGACACTGAAGCTTTCTTT.

This sequence joins TRBV7-9 and TRBJ2-7; 9 bases line up with TRBD2. In germline, CDR1 is SEHNR, CDR2 FQNEAQ (reference sequence). Unmatched junction bases numbered 5, after V lost 3 bases and J lost 5 bases. This CDR3 contains 14 residues. Written as DNA, the CDR3 is TGTGCCAGCAGCTTCACTGGACTAGCGCACGAGCAGTACTTC. Amino acids: CASSFTGLAHEQYF. The variable domain in full, with the rest retrieved from reference TRBV7-9 and TRBJ2-7, is DTGVSQNPRHKITKRGQNVTFRCDPISEHNRLYWYRQTLGQGPEFLTYFQNEAQLEKSRLLSDRFSAERPKGSFSTLEIQRTEQGDSAMYLCASSFTGLAHEQYFGPGTRLTVT.

Regarding this clone: Additional DNA sequences in this sample encode the identical CDR3. V and J are TRBV30 and TRBJ2-3; D perhaps matches TRBD1 (5 bases). V lost 0 bases to trimming and J lost 4 bases, with 5 bases between them. This CDR3 is 12 amino acids long. The germline gives CDR1 GTSNPN, CDR2 SVGIG (reference sequence). CDR3 in DNA: TGTGCCTGGAGTGTAGGGGCAGATACGCAGTATTTT. This encodes CAWSVGADTQYF.

The genes are TRBV6-5 and TRBJ1-4; a weak D match, TRBD1 (6 bases). Germline CDR1 reads MNHEY; CDR2 reads SVGAGI. The CDR3 has 14 residues. V was cut by 8 bases and J by 9 bases, with 19 bases left in between. The CDR3 coding sequence is TGTGCCAGCCTACCTAACAGGTGGGGGCAAAAACTGTTTTTT. Amino acids: CASLPNRWGQKLFF.

The chain uses TRBV3-1 (or the pseudogene TRBV3-2) and TRBJ1-3, with unresolved D. Germline assignment: CDR1 LGHDT and CDR2 YNNKEL (reference sequence). The CDR3 length is 15 residues. Trimming shortened V by 3 bases and J by 0 bases, and 9 bases separated the two germline ends. The DNA for the CDR3 is TGTGCCAGCAGCCAGAGAGGGTCCTCTGGAAACACCATATATTTT. Its protein product is CASSQRGSSGNTIYF.

V and J are TRBV6-6 and TRBJ2-7; TRBD1 matches at 9 bases. With V trimmed by 5 bases and J by 4 bases, 12 bases remained unmatched. Germline assignment: CDR1 MNHNY and CDR2 SVGAGI (reference sequence). This CDR3 is built from 16 residues. The CDR3 loop is CASSKPSQGAGYEQYF. The CDR3 coding sequence is TGTGCCAGCAGTAAACCATCACAGGGGGCCGGGTACGAGCAGTACTTC.

The chain employs TRBV3-1 (or the pseudogene TRBV3-2) and TRBJ2-3, with D tentatively TRBD1 (5 bases). Trimming took off 2 bases at V and 0 bases at J, with 9 bases between the two ends. Germline CDR1 reads LGHDT; CDR2 reads YNNKEL (reference sequence). The CDR3 is made up of 15 amino acids. As DNA, the CDR3 is TGTGCCAGCAGCCAAACAGGACAAAGCACAGATACGCAGTATTTT. Amino acids: CASSQTGQSTDTQYF.